These T cell receptor beta chains were read from a single sample in a study of T cells expressing NK-cell markers. Reanalyzing the 5' RACE reads, TCRdb keeps one entry per CDR3 protein, without DNA. The data include 350,000 to 400,000 distinct CDR3 sequences; the top ten clones carry around a tenth. Material for sequencing was blood T cells: a sorted CD56 or NKG2C T cell subset, CD4+ or CD8+ T cells, or bulk PBMC T cells (not recorded which). The source of these receptors is a woman aged 45-59 years in good health. Each CDR3 is given with its conserved first and last residue.

j_call: TRBJ1-5; v_call: TRBV5-1; cdr3_aa: CASSLEGMKPQHF
j_call: TRBJ2-5; v_call: TRBV12-5; cdr3_aa: CASARGGGETQYF
j_call: TRBJ2-1; v_call: TRBV18; cdr3_aa: CASSRIGTSEGFTSGNNEQFF
j_call: TRBJ2-5; v_call: TRBV4-1; cdr3_aa: CASSPLHTEETQYF
j_call: TRBJ2-1; v_call: TRBV19; cdr3_aa: CASSGHRDNEQFF
j_call: TRBJ2-2; v_call: TRBV7-9; cdr3_aa: CATNYQAAFRTGELFF
j_call: TRBJ2-7; v_call: TRBV10-3; cdr3_aa: CAISPTSSEVEQYF
j_call: TRBJ1-2; v_call: TRBV3-1; cdr3_aa: CASSPIPGQGENGYTF
j_call: TRBJ1-1; v_call: TRBV5-1; cdr3_aa: CASSSLSRGNTEAFF
j_call: TRBJ2-1; v_call: TRBV10-3; cdr3_aa: CAIRGVLGNEQFF
j_call: TRBJ2-1; v_call: TRBV5-1; cdr3_aa: CASSERENHEQFF
j_call: TRBJ2-1; v_call: TRBV3-1; cdr3_aa: CASSQDFPPAGEYNEQFF
j_call: TRBJ2-7; v_call: TRBV12-3/TRBV12-4; cdr3_aa: CASSPSGQGLSYEQYF
j_call: TRBJ2-3; v_call: TRBV27; cdr3_aa: CASTPLASPDTQYF
j_call: TRBJ2-3; v_call: TRBV20-1; cdr3_aa: CSARGNGRSTTDTQYF
j_call: TRBJ1-4; v_call: TRBV29-1; cdr3_aa: CSLNFAGKLFF
j_call: TRBJ2-1; v_call: TRBV19; cdr3_aa: CASSRGKNEQFF
j_call: TRBJ2-7; v_call: TRBV20-1; cdr3_aa: CSVWTEAHEQYF
j_call: TRBJ2-1; v_call: TRBV7-8; cdr3_aa: CASSWGGPLEQFF
j_call: TRBJ1-5; v_call: TRBV6-6; cdr3_aa: CASSYSGASNQPQHF